Listed here is a single TCR beta chain. Its specificity is not known. The source of the sample is a study of Ad26.COV2.S vaccination and SARS-CoV-2 variants. Study-wide results and limits: TCR breadth and depth analyses may have underestimated total T cell responses.

Only in-frame clones appear in the TCRdb table, and some are missing; sequencing was by immunoSEQ multiplex PCR. This sample has around 500,000 clones, with about nine tenths found just once. Specified treatment: around 19 received Ad26.COV2.S at low or high dose, single or two shots; roughly five received placebo; per-sample allocation not given. Specimens were obtained on day 63 following the first vaccine or placebo injection. V lost 1 base and J 9 bases, leaving 16 bases between the germline ends. CDR1 and CDR2 from the germline V gene are MNHEY and SVGAGI. The CDR3 totals 16 residues. The sequence was obtained from a person between 18 and 65 years old who received the Ad26.COV2.S COVID-19 vaccine or a placebo. This sequence joins TRBV6-5 and TRBJ1-6; perhaps TRBD1 as D (5 bases). The specimen was peripheral blood, collected in a trial of Ad26.COV2.S vaccine versus placebo. The CDR3 loop is CASSYLADSAGSPLHF. The CDR3 DNA reads TGTGCCAGCAGTTACTTGGCCGACAGTGCAGGTTCACCCCTCCACTTT.